Here is one TCR beta chain with its context. In the authors' methods: Reference gene primer amplification in the assay estimated nucleated cell counts. Using immunoSEQ multiplex PCR, the repertoire was profiled, and TCRdb retains in-frame clones only, with some absent. V, J and clone size are taken as reported in that table, and D and trimming were inferred from the DNA itself. This table has under 200,000 clones, about 80% appearing once. The data originate from a study of blood T cell repertoires in COVID-19. Study at large: The United States, Italy and Spain were the sources of the acute and convalescent COVID-19 samples.

There are 19 residues in the CDR3. The clonotype was recovered from a woman aged 55-70 years with acute COVID-19. Source material: PBMCs or T cells enriched from blood (not recorded which). The V and J genes are TRBV12-1 and TRBJ1-1; the tabulated D call, TRBD1, remains unverified against the DNA. TRBV12-1 represents a pseudogene. In nucleotides, the CDR3 is TGTGCCAGCAGCTCCTGCCGGGACAGGGGTAAATGGAAGGAGACTGAAGCTTTCTTT. It encodes CASSSCRDRGKWKETEAFF.